This T cell receptor beta chain originates from a study of circulating and synovial CD4+ cells in juvenile arthritis. Findings and limits, study-wide: Bulk blood CD4 repertoires were more diverse than these. The pathogenic-like versus bulk T cell difference escaped Vbeta family analysis. CPL versus bulk CD4 samples: T cell genome counts differed by at least an order of magnitude. These blood cells shared more CDR3 sequences with synovium than bulk blood.

Measured with immunoSEQ multiplex PCR; TCRdb has only the in-frame clones, and not every one. The repertoire holds 35,000 or so clones, about 96% seen once, with 0.15% to 0.2% in the top ten. Of note for this clone: Its specificity is not known.

The clonotype originates from a human donor with juvenile idiopathic arthritis. Sequencing was carried out using CD4+ T cells from blood.

The CDR3 DNA follows: TGTGCCAGCTCACGTCAGGGGAACACTGAAGCTTTCTTT. Translation: CASSRQGNTEAFF. The rearrangement uses TRBV18 and TRBJ1-1; tentatively, D is TRBD1 (5 bases). CDR1 is KGHSH and CDR2 is LQKENI in the germline V gene. The CDR3 covers 13 residues. V lost 4 bases and J 1 base, leaving 7 bases between the germline ends. Filled out from reference TRBV18 and TRBJ1-1, the complete variable domain reads NAGVMQNPRHLVRRRGQEARLRCSPMKGHSHVYWYRQLPEEGLKFMVYLQKENIIDESGMPKERFSAEFPKEGPSILRIQQVVRGDSAAYFCASSRQGNTEAFFGQGTRLTVV.